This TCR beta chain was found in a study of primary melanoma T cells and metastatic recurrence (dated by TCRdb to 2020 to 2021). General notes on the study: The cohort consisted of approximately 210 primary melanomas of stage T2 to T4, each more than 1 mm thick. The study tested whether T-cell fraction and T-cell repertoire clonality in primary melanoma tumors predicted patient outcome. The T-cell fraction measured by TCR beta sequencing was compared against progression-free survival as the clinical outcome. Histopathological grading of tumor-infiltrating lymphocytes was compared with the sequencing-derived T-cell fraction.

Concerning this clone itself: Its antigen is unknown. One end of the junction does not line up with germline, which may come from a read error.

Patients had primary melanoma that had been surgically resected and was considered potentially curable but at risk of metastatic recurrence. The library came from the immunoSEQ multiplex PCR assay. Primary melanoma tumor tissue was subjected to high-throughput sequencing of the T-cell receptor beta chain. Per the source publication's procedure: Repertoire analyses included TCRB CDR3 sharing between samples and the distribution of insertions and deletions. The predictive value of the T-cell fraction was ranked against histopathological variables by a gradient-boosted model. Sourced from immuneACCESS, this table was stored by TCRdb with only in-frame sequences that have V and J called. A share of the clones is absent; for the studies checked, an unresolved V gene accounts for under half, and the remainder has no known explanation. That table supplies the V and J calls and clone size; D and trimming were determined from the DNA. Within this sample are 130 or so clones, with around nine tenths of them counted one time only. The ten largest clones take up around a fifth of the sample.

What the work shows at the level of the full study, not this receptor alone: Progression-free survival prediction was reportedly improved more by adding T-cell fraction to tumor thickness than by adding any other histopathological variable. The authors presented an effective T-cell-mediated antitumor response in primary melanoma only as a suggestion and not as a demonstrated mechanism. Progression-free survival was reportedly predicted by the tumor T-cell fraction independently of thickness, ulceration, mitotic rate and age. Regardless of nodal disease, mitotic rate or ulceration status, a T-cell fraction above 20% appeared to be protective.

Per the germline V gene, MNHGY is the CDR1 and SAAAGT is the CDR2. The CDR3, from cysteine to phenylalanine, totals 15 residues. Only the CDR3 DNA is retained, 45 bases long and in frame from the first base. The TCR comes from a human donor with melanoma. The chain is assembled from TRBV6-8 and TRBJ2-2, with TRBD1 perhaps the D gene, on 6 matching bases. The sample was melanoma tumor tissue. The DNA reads TGTGCCATCAGTCGGGACAAAACTTATACCGGGGAGCTGTTTTTT. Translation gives CAISRDKTYTGELFF.